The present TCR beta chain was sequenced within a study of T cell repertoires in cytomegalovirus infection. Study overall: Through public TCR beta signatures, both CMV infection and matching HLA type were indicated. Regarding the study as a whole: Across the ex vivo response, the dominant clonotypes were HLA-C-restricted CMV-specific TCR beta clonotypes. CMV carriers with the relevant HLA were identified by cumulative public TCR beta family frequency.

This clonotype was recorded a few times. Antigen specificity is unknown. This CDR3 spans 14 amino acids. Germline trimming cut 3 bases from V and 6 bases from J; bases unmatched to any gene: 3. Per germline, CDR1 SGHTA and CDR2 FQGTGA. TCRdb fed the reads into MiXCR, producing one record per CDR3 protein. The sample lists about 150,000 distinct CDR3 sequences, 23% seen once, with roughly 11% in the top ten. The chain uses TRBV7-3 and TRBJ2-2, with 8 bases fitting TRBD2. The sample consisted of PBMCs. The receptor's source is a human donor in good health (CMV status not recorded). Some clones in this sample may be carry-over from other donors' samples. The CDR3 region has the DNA TGTGCCAGCAGCTTCGGAGCGGGAGCCGGGGAGCTGTTTTTT. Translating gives CASSFGAGAGELFF. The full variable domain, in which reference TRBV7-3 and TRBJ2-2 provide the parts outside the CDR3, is GAGVSQTPSNKVTEKGKYVELRCDPISGHTALYWYRQSLGQGPEFLIYFQGTGAADDSGLPNDRFFAVRPEGSVSTLKIQRTERGDSAVYLCASSFGAGAGELFFGEGSRLTVL.